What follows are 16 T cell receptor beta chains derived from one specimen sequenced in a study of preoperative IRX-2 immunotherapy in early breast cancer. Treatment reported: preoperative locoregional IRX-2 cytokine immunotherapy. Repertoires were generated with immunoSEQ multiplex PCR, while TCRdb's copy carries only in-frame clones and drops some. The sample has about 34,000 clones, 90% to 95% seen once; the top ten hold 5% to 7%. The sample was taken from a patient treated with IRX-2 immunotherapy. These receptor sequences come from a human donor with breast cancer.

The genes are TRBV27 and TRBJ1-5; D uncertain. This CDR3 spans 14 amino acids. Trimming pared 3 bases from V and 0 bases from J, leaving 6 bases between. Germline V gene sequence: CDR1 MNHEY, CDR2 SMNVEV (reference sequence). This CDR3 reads CASSFTGSNQPQHF. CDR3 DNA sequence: TGTGCCAGCAGTTTCACGGGTAGCAATCAGCCCCAGCATTTT.

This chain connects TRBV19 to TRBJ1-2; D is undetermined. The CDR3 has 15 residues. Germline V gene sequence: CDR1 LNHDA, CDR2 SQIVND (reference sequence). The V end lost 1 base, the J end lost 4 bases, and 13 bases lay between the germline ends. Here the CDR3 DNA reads TGTGCCAGTAGTATAGGAAATAGGCGATTCTATGGCTACACCTTC. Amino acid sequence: CASSIGNRRFYGYTF.

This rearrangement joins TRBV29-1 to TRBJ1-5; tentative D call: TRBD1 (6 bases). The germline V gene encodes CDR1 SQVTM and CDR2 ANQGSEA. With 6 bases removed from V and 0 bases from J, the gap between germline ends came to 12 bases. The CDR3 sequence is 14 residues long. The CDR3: CSVAGAYSNQPQHF. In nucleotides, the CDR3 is TGCAGCGTAGCAGGGGCGTATAGCAATCAGCCCCAGCATTTT.

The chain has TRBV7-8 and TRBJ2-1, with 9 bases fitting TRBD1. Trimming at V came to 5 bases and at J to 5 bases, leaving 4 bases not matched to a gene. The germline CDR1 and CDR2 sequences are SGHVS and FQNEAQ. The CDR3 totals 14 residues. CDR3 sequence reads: CASSPQGAHNEQFF. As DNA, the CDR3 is TGTGCCAGCAGCCCACAGGGGGCTCACAATGAGCAGTTCTTC.

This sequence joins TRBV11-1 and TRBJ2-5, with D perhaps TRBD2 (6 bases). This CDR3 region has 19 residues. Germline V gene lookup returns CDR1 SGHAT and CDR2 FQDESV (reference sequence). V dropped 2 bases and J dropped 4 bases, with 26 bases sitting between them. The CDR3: CASSLYPRRAGKVGETQYF. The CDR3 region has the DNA TGTGCCAGCAGCTTATACCCTCGGAGGGCAGGGAAGGTAGGAGAGACCCAGTACTTC.

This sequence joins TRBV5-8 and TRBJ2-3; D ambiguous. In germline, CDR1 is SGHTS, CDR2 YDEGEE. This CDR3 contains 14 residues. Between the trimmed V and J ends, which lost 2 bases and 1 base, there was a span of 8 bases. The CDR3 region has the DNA TGTGCCAGCAGCTTTGTGCCAGGCACAGATACGCAGTATTTT. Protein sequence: CASSFVPGTDTQYF.

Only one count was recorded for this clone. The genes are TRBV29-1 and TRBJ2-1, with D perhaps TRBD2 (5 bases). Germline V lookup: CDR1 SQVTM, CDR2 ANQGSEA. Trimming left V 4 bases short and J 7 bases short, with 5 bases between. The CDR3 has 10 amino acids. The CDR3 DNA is TGCAGCGTTGGACTAAATGAGCAGTTCTTC. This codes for CSVGLNEQFF.

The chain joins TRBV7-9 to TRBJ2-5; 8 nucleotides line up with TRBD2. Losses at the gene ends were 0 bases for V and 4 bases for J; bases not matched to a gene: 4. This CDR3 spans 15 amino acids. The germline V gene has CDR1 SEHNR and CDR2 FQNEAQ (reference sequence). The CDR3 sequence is CASSLASGAIETQYF. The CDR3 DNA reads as TGTGCCAGCAGCTTAGCTAGCGGGGCCATAGAGACCCAGTACTTC.

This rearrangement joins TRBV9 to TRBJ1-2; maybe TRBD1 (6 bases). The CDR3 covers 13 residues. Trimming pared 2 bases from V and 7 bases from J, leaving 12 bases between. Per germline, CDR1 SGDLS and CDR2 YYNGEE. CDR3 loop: CASSVGGLRGYTF. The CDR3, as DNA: TGTGCCAGCAGCGTGGGGGGGCTCCGTGGCTACACCTTC. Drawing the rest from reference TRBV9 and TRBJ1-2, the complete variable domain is DSGVTQTPKHLITATGQRVTLRCSPRSGDLSVYWYQQSLDQGLQFLIQYYNGEERAKGNILERFSAQQFPDLHSELNLSSLELGDSALYFCASSVGGLRGYTFGSGTRLTVV.

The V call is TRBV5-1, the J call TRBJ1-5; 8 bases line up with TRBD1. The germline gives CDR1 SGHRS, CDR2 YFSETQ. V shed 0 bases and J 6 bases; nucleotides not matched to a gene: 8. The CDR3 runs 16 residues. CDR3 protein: CASSLGTGTQGQPQHF. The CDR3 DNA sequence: TGCGCCAGCAGCTTGGGGACAGGGACGCAGGGTCAGCCCCAGCATTTT.

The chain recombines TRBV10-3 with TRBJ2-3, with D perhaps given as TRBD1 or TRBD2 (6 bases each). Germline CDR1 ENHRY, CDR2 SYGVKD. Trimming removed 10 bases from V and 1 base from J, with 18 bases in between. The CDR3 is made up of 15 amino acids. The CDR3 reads CATSEGGGGTDTQYF. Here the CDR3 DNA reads TGTGCCACCTCAGAGGGGGGTGGGGGCACAGATACGCAGTATTTT.

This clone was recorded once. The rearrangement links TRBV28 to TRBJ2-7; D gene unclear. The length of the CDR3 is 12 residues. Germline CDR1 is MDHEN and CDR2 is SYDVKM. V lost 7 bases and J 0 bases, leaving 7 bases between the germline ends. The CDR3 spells CASKGLSYEQYF. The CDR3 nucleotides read TGTGCCAGCAAGGGCCTCTCCTACGAGCAGTACTTC. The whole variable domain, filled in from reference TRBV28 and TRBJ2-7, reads DVKVTQSSRYLVKRTGEKVFLECVQDMDHENMFWYRQDPGLGLRLIYFSYDVKMKEKGDIPEGYSVSREKKERFSLILESASTNQTSMYLCASKGLSYEQYFGPGTRLTVT.

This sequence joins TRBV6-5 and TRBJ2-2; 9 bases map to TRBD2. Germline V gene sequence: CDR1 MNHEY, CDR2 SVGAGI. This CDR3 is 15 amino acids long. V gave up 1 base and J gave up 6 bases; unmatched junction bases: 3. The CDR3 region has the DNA TGTGCCAGCAGTTACTGGCGGGGGGGATCCGGGGAGCTGTTTTTT. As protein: CASSYWRGGSGELFF.

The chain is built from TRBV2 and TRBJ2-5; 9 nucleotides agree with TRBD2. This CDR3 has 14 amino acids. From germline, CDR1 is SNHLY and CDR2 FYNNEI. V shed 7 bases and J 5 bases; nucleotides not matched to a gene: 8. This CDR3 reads CASKGGRAVETQYF. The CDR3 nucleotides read TGTGCCAGCAAGGGCGGGAGGGCCGTGGAGACCCAGTACTTC.

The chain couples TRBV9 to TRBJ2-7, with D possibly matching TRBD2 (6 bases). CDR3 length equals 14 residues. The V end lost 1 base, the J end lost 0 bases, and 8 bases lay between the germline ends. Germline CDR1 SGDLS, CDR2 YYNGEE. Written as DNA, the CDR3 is TGTGCCAGCAGCGTATCGGACTACTCCTACGAGCAGTACTTC. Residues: CASSVSDYSYEQYF.

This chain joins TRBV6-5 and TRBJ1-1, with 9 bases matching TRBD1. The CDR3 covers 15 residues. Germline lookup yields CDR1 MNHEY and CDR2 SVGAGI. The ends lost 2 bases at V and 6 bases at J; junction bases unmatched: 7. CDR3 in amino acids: CASSYRRDRVSEAFF. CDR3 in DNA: TGTGCCAGCAGTTACAGAAGGGACAGGGTATCTGAAGCTTTCTTT.